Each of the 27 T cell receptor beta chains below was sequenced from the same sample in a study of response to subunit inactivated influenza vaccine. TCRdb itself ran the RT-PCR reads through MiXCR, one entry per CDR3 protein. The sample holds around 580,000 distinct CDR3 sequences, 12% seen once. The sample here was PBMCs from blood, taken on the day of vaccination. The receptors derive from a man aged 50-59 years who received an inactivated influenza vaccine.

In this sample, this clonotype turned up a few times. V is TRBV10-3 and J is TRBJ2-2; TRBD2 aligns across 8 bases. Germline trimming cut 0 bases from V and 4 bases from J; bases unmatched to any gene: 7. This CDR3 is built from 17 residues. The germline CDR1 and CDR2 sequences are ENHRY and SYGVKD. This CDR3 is CAISESVGLESTGELFF. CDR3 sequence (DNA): TGTGCCATCAGTGAGTCGGTGGGACTAGAGAGCACCGGGGAGCTGTTTTTT.

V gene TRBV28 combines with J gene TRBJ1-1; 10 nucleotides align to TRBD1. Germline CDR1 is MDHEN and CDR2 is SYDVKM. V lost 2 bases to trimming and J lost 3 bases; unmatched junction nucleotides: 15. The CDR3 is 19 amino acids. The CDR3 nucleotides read TGTGCCAGCAGTTTAAAGGGACAGGGGCTTAGAAGGGAGGACACTGAAGCTTTCTTT. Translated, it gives CASSLKGQGLRREDTEAFF.

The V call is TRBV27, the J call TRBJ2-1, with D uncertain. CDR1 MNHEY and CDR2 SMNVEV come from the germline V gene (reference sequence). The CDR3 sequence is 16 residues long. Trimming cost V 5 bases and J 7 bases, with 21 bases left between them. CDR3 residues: CASSAHDTLMRNEQFF. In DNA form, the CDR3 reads TGTGCCAGCAGTGCCCATGATACCTTAATGAGGAATGAGCAGTTCTTC.

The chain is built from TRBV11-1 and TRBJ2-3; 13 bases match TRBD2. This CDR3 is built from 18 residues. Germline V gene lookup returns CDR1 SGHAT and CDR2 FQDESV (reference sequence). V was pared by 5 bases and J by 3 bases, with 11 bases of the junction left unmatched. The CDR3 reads CASSPRTSGSFGTDTQYF. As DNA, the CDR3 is TGTGCCAGCAGCCCAAGGACTAGCGGGAGTTTCGGGACAGATACGCAGTATTTT.

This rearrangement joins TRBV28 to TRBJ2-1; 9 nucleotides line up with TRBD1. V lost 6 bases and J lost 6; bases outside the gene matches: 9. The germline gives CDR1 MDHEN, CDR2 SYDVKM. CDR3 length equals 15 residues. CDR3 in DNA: TGTGCCAGCAGCATCCGGGACAGGGTTGGCAATGAGCAGTTCTTC. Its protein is CASSIRDRVGNEQFF.

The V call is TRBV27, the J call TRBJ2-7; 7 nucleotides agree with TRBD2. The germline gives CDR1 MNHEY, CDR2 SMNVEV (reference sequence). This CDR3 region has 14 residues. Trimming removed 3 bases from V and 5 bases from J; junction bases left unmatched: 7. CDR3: CASSFWRGSHEQYF. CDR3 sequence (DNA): TGTGCCAGCAGTTTCTGGCGGGGGTCCCACGAGCAGTACTTC.

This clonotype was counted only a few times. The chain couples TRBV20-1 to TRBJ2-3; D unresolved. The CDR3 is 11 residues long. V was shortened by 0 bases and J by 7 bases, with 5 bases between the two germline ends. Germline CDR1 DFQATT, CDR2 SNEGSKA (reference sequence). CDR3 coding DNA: TGCAGTGCTAGAGATGAGAATACGCAGTATTTT. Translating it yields CSARDENTQYF.

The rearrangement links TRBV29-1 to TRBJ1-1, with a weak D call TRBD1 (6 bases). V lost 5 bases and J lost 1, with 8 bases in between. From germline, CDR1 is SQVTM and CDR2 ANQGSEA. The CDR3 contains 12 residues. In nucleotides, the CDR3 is TGCAGCGTTAAGACAGGGAACACTGAAGCTTTCTTT. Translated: CSVKTGNTEAFF. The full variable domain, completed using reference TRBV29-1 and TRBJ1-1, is SAVISQKPSRDICQRGTSLTIQCQVDSQVTMMFWYRQQPGQSLTLIATANQGSEATYESGFVIDKFPISRPNLTFSTLTVSNMSPEDSSIYLCSVKTGNTEAFFGQGTRLTVV.

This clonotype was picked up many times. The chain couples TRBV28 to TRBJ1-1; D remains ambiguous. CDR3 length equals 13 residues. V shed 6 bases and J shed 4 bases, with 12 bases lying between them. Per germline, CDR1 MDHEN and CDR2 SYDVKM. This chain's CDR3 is CASSRLSGTEAFF. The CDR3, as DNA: TGTGCCAGCAGCCGACTATCGGGCACTGAAGCTTTCTTT. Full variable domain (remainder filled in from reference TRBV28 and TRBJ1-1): DVKVTQSSRYLVKRTGEKVFLECVQDMDHENMFWYRQDPGLGLRLIYFSYDVKMKEKGDIPEGYSVSREKKERFSLILESASTNQTSMYLCASSRLSGTEAFFGQGTRLTVV.

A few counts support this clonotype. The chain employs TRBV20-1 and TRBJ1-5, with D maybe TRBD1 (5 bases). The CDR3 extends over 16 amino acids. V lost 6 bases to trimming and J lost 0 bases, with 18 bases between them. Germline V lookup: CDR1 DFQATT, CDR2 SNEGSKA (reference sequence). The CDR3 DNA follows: TGCAGTGCGATACAGGAGGGAGGGTATAGCAATCAGCCCCAGCATTTT. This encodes CSAIQEGGYSNQPQHF.

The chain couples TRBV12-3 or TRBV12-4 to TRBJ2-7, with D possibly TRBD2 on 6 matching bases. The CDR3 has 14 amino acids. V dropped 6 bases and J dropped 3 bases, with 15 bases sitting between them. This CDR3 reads CASRAAGLFYEQYF. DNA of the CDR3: TGTGCCAGCAGGGCGGCGGGACTCTTCTACGAGCAGTACTTC.

CDR3 nucleotide sequence: TGTGCCAGCAGCCTCCAGACAGGGCTAAAAGGATCACCCCTCCACTTT. This encodes CASSLQTGLKGSPLHF. V is TRBV6-1 and J is TRBJ1-6, with TRBD1 matching over 7 bases. The CDR3 totals 16 residues. V lost 6 bases to trimming and J lost 10 bases; unmatched junction nucleotides: 15. Germline lookup yields CDR1 MNHNS and CDR2 SASEGT.

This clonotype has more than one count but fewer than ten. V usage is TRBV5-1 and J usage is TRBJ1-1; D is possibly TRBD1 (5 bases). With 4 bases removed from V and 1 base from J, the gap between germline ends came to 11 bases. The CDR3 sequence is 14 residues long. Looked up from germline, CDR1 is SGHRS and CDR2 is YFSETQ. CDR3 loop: CASSPGHTNTEAFF. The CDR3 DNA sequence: TGCGCCAGCAGCCCTGGACATACGAACACTGAAGCTTTCTTT.

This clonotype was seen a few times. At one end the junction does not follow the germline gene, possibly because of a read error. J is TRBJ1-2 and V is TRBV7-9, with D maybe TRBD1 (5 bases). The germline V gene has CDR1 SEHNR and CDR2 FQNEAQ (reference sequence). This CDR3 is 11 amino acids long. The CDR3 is CASSVGREYSF. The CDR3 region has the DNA TGTGCCAGCAGCGTTGGCAGGGAGTATTCCTTC.

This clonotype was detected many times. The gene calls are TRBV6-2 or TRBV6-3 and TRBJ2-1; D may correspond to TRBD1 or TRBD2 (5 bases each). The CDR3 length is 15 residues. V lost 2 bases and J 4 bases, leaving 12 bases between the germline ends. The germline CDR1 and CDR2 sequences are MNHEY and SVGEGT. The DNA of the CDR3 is TGTGCCAGCAGTTACCAGGGACCCACTTACAATGAGCAGTTCTTC. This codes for CASSYQGPTYNEQFF.

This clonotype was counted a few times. This CDR3 is CASSLGTENRQYF. In DNA form, the CDR3 reads TGTGCCAGCAGCTTGGGCACGGAGAATCGGCAGTACTTC. The chain uses TRBV5-6 and TRBJ2-7; D gene ambiguous. Germline CDR1 and CDR2: SGHDT and YYEEEE. This CDR3 comprises 13 residues. V gave up 0 bases and J gave up 9 bases, with 13 bases separating them.

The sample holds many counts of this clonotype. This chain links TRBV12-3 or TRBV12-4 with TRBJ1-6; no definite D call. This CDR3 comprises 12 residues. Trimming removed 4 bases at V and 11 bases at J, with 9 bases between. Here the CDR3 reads CASSSLGTPLHF. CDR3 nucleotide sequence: TGTGCCAGCAGTTCTCTCGGGACACCCCTCCACTTT.

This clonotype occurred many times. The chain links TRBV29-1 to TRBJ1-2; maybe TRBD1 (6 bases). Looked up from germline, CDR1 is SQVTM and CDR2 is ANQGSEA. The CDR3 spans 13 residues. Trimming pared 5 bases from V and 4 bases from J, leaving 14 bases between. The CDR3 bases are TGCAGCGTTAGCACCGGGACAACCTATGGCTACACCTTC. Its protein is CSVSTGTTYGYTF.

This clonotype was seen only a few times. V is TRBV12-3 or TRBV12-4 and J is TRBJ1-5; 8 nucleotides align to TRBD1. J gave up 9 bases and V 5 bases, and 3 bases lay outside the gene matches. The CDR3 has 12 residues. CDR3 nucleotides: TGTGCCAGCAGTCCAGGGGGCGGGCCCCAGCATTTT. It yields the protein CASSPGGGPQHF.

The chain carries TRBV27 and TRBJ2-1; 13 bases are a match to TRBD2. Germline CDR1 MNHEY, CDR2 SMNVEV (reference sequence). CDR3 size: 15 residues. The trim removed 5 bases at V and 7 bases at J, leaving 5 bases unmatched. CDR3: CASSTGTSGINEQFF. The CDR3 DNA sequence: TGTGCCAGCAGTACCGGGACTAGCGGGATAAATGAGCAGTTCTTC.

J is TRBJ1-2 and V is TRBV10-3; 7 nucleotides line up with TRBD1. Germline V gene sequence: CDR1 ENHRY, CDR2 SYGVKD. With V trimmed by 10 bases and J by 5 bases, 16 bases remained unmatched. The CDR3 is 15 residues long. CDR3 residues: CATRDSLGPRYGYTF. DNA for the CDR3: TGTGCCACGCGGGACAGCTTGGGTCCTAGATATGGCTACACCTTC.

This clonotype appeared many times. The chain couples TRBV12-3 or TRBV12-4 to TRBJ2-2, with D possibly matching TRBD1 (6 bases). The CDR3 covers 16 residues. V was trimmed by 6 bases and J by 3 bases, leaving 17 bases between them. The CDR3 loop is CASSQSEGHYTGELFF. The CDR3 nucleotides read TGTGCCAGCAGCCAGAGTGAGGGACATTACACCGGGGAGCTGTTTTTT.

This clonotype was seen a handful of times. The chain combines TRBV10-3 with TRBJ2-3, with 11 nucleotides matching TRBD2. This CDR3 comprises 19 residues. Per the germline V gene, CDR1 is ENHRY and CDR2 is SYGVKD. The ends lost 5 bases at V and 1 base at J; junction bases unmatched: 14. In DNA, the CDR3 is TGTGCCATCAGTTCAAGACTAGCGGGACACACCCGGGGCACAGATACGCAGTATTTT. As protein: CAISSRLAGHTRGTDTQYF.

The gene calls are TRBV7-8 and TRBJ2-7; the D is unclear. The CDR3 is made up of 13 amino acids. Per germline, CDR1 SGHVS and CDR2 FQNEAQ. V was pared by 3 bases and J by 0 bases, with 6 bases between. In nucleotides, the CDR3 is TGTGCCAGCAGCTTCTCAGTCTCCTACGAGCAGTACTTC. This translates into CASSFSVSYEQYF.

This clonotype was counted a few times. In DNA, the CDR3 is TGCGCCAGCAGACGCTCATTGACAGGTGGGGACACTGAAGCTTTCTTT. It is translated as CASRRSLTGGDTEAFF. The chain employs TRBV5-1 and TRBJ1-1; perhaps TRBD1 as D (6 bases). The CDR3 has 16 amino acids. CDR1 and CDR2 from the germline V gene are SGHRS and YFSETQ. Deletions cut 5 bases from V and 3 bases from J, with 20 bases between.

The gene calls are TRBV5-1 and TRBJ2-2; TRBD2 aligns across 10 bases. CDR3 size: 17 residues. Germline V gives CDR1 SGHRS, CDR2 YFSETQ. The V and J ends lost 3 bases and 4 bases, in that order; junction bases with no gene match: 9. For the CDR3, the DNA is TGCGCCAGCAGCTCGGTAGCGGGAGGCCCCTCCACCGGGGAGCTGTTTTTT. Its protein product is CASSSVAGGPSTGELFF.

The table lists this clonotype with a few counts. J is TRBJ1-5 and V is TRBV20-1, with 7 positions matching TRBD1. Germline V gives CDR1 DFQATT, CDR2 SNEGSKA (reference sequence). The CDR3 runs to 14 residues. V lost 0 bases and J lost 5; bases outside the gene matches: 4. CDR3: CSARDQGGDQPQHF. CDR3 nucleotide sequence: TGCAGTGCTAGAGACCAGGGGGGAGATCAGCCCCAGCATTTT.